These T cell receptor beta chains were read from a single sample in a study of CD8 T cells in ankylosing spondylitis. TCRdb reprocessed the 5' RACE reads via MiXCR and lists one record per CDR3 protein. The repertoire holds roughly 130,000 distinct CDR3 sequences, with more than 6.5% as singletons. The sequencing sample was made of blood, either unsorted or a sorted T cell fraction (not recorded which). These receptors came from a male donor with ankylosing spondylitis or in good health (not recorded which). Both conserved end residues are part of each CDR3. D genes are given only for firm matches. The size of a clone is reported for some rows only, either as once, few or many, or as a class for expanded clones.

J gene: TRBJ2-3
CDR3 length: 16
D gene: TRBD2
clone size: many
V gene: TRBV5-1
CDR3 DNA: TGCGCCAGCAGCTGGGGACTAGCGGGGGGCACAGATACGCAGTATTTT
CDR3 protein: CASSWGLAGGTDTQYF

J gene: TRBJ2-5
CDR3 length: 15
D gene: NA
clone size: many
V gene: TRBV5-5
CDR3 DNA: TGTGCCAGCAGCTTGTATCTAGCGTGGCAAGAGACCCAGTACTTC
CDR3 protein: CASSLYLAWQETQYF

J gene: TRBJ2-3
CDR3 length: 15
D gene: NA
clone size: many
V gene: TRBV5-1
CDR3 DNA: TGCGCCAGCAGCCTCCAGGACGCGGGCACAGATACGCAGTATTTT
CDR3 protein: CASSLQDAGTDTQYF

J gene: TRBJ2-7
CDR3 length: 15
D gene: NA
clone size: many
V gene: TRBV5-1
CDR3 DNA: TGCGCCAGCAGCTTGGGACCCACGAGCTCCTACGAGCAGTACTTC
CDR3 protein: CASSLGPTSSYEQYF

J gene: TRBJ2-3
CDR3 length: 13
D gene: TRBD2
clone size: many
V gene: TRBV27
CDR3 DNA: TGTGCCAGCAAAAGGGACTACACAGATACGCAGTATTTT
CDR3 protein: CASKRDYTDTQYF

J gene: TRBJ2-1
CDR3 length: 12
D gene: NA
clone size: many
V gene: TRBV6-2/TRBV6-3
CDR3 DNA: TGTGCCAGCAGTTACGGCTCGGGGGAGCAGTTCTTC
CDR3 protein: CASSYGSGEQFF

J gene: TRBJ2-1
CDR3 length: 14
D gene: NA
clone size: NA
V gene: TRBV2
CDR3 DNA: TGTGCCAGCAGTCCCACAGGGATGAACAATGAGCAGTTCTTC
CDR3 protein: CASSPTGMNNEQFF

J gene: TRBJ1-2
CDR3 length: 13
D gene: NA
clone size: many
V gene: TRBV10-3
CDR3 DNA: TGTGCCAGCACCGGGTCTCAGGACTATGGCTACACCTTC
CDR3 protein: CASTGSQDYGYTF

J gene: TRBJ2-1
CDR3 length: 13
D gene: NA
clone size: many
V gene: TRBV30
CDR3 DNA: TGTGCCTGGAGTCCCGTAATCAGTGGTGAGCAGTTCTTC
CDR3 protein: CAWSPVISGEQFF

J gene: TRBJ2-3
CDR3 length: 14
D gene: NA
clone size: many
V gene: TRBV7-9
CDR3 DNA: TGTGCCAGCAGCTTAGAGGGGCAAGCAGATACGCAGTATTTT
CDR3 protein: CASSLEGQADTQYF

J gene: TRBJ1-1
CDR3 length: 14
D gene: NA
clone size: many
V gene: TRBV5-1
CDR3 DNA: TGCGCCAGCAGCTTAGGCAGGGAGAACACTGAAGCTTTCTTT
CDR3 protein: CASSLGRENTEAFF

J gene: TRBJ2-4
CDR3 length: 14
D gene: NA
clone size: many
V gene: TRBV5-1
CDR3 DNA: TGCGCCAGCAGCTCAGGGTTTGTGGAAAACATTCAGTACTTC
CDR3 protein: CASSSGFVENIQYF

J gene: TRBJ2-3
CDR3 length: 16
D gene: NA
clone size: many
V gene: TRBV3-1
CDR3 DNA: TGTGCCAGCAGCCAAGGACGGACTGAAGTTGGAGATACGCAGTATTTT
CDR3 protein: CASSQGRTEVGDTQYF

J gene: TRBJ2-1
CDR3 length: 15
D gene: TRBD1
clone size: NA
V gene: TRBV27
CDR3 DNA: TGTGCCAGCAACGACAGGGGGCTCCTAAACAATGAGCAGTTCTTC
CDR3 protein: CASNDRGLLNNEQFF

J gene: TRBJ2-2
CDR3 length: 13
D gene: NA
clone size: many
V gene: TRBV15
CDR3 DNA: TGTGCCACCAGTTGGGGTTACCCCGGGGAGCTGTTTTTT
CDR3 protein: CATSWGYPGELFF

J gene: TRBJ2-2
CDR3 length: 15
D gene: TRBD1
clone size: many
V gene: TRBV5-1
CDR3 DNA: TGCGCCAGCAGCTTAGGGACAGGGAGCACCGGGGAGCTGTTTTTT
CDR3 protein: CASSLGTGSTGELFF

J gene: TRBJ2-3
CDR3 length: 19
D gene: TRBD2
clone size: many
V gene: TRBV20-1
CDR3 DNA: TGCAGTGCTAGAGAACCACTAGCGGGAGGATGGAGGAGCACAGATACGCAGTATTTT
CDR3 protein: CSAREPLAGGWRSTDTQYF

J gene: TRBJ1-1
CDR3 length: 13
D gene: NA
clone size: many
V gene: TRBV3-1
CDR3 DNA: TGTGCCAGCAGCCAAGGCGCACCGCCTAAAGCTTTCTTT
CDR3 protein: CASSQGAPPKAFF

J gene: TRBJ2-3
CDR3 length: 16
D gene: TRBD2
clone size: many
V gene: TRBV5-1
CDR3 DNA: TGCGCCAGCAGCTTGGGACTAGCGGGGGTAACAGATACGCAGTATTTT
CDR3 protein: CASSLGLAGVTDTQYF

J gene: TRBJ2-2
CDR3 length: 12
D gene: NA
clone size: many
V gene: TRBV29-1
CDR3 DNA: TGCAGCGTTGAAAAGGGGCTCGGGGAGCTGTTTTTT
CDR3 protein: CSVEKGLGELFF

J gene: TRBJ1-1
CDR3 length: 16
D gene: TRBD1
clone size: many
V gene: TRBV5-6
CDR3 DNA: TGTGCCAGCAGCTTAGCCTCAGGGGGCCCGAACACTGAAGCTTTCTTT
CDR3 protein: CASSLASGGPNTEAFF